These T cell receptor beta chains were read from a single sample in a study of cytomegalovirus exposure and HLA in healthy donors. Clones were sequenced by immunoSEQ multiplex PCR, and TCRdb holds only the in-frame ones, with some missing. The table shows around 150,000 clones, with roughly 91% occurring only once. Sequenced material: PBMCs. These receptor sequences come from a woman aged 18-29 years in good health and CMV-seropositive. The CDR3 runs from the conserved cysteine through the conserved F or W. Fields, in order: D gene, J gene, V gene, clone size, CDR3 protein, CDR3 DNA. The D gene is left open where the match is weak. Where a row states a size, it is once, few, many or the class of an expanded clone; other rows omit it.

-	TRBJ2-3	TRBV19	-	CASSILDSPAGDTQYF	TGTGCCAGTAGTATCTTGGACAGCCCCGCTGGAGATACGCAGTATTTT
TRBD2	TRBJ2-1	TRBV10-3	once	CAISTLGGRRANEQFF	TGTGCCATCAGTACCCTAGGCGGGAGAAGGGCCAATGAGCAGTTCTTC
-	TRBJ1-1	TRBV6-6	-	CASSYTGPNTEAFF	TGTGCCAGCAGTTACACAGGACCGAACACTGAAGCTTTCTTT
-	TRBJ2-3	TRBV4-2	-	CASSQVDSWTDTQYF	TGTGCCAGCAGCCAAGTCGACTCATGGACAGATACGCAGTATTTT
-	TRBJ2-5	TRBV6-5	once	CASSFDGRETQYF	TGTGCCAGCAGTTTCGACGGGAGAGAGACCCAGTACTTC
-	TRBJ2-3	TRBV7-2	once	CASSFPLMGANTDTQYF	TGTGCCAGCAGCTTTCCGTTGATGGGGGCTAACACAGATACGCAGTATTTT
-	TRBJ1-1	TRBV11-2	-	CASSLTQNTEAFF	TGTGCCAGCAGCTTGACACAGAACACTGAAGCTTTCTTT
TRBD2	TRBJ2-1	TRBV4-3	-	CASSQEGLAGYNEQFF	TGCGCCAGCAGCCAAGAGGGACTAGCAGGCTACAATGAGCAGTTCTTC
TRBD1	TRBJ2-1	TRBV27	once	CASSYYRGGEQFF	TGTGCCAGCAGCTACTACAGGGGTGGAGAGCAGTTCTTC
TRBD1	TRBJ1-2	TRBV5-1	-	CASSRDRADYGYTF	TGCGCCAGCAGCCGGGACAGGGCGGACTATGGCTACACCTTC
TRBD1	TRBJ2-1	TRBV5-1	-	CASSLATGQGAYEQFF	TGCGCCAGCAGCTTGGCCACGGGACAGGGGGCATATGAGCAGTTCTTC
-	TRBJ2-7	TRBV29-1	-	CSVGSERGGSSYEQYF	TGCAGCGTTGGCAGCGAGAGGGGGGGCAGCTCCTACGAGCAGTACTTC
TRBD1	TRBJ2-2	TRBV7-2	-	CASSFRGQGATGELFF	TGTGCCAGCAGCTTTCGCGGACAGGGGGCGACCGGGGAGCTGTTTTTT
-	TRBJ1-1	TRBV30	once	CAWVFRGGETEAFF	TGTGCCTGGGTTTTCAGGGGAGGGGAGACTGAAGCTTTCTTT
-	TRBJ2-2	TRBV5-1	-	CASKIRGGTGELFF	TGCGCCAGCAAGATAAGGGGGGGCACCGGGGAGCTGTTTTTT
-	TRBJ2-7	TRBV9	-	CASSPTYSSYEQYF	TGTGCCAGCAGCCCGACCTACAGCTCCTACGAGCAGTACTTC
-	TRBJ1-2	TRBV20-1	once	CSAPTQDGYTF	TGCAGTGCTCCCACACAGGATGGCTACACCTTC
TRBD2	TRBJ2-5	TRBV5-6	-	CASSFDLVGGRAGETQYF	TGTGCCAGCAGCTTCGACCTAGTTGGCGGGAGGGCCGGGGAGACCCAGTACTTC
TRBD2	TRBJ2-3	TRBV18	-	CASSLGLAPDTQYF	TGTGCCAGCTCACTCGGACTAGCCCCAGATACGCAGTATTTT
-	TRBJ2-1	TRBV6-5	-	CASSVGGGYNEQFF	TGTGCCAGCTCTGTGGGAGGGGGGTACAATGAGCAGTTCTTC
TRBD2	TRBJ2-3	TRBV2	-	CASSQLGLAGNTDTQYF	TGTGCCAGCAGCCAGCTGGGGCTAGCGGGCAACACAGATACGCAGTATTTT
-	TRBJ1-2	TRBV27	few	CASSLVPDLYGYTF	TGTGCCAGCAGTTTAGTTCCAGATCTCTATGGCTACACCTTC
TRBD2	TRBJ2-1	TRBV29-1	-	CSGEGRYNEQFF	TGCAGCGGGGAGGGACGATACAATGAGCAGTTCTTC